This is a list of T cell receptor beta chains from one sample in a study of beta chain features in type 1 diabetes. Profiled with immunoSEQ multiplex PCR; TCRdb holds only in-frame clones, not every one. The repertoire has some 280,000 clones, roughly an eighth of them found once; the top ten carry approximately 0.015%. The sequenced sample was naive CD4+ T cells from blood. These receptors came from a man younger than 45 with type 1 diabetes. CDR3s include the opening cysteine and the closing phenylalanine or tryptophan. Each record gives: clone size, D gene, J gene, CDR3 length, V gene, CDR3 protein, CDR3 DNA. D genes are given only for firm matches. Size is stated for part of the rows, as once, few or many counts, or as a class when the clone is expanded.

>few|-|TRBJ2-1|14|TRBV9
CASSVGHPYNEQFF
TGTGCCAGCAGCGTGGGACACCCCTACAATGAGCAGTTCTTC
>-|TRBD1|TRBJ2-7|15|TRBV9
CASSVAGGPSYEQYF
TGTGCCAGCAGCGTAGCAGGGGGCCCTTCCTACGAGCAGTACTTC
>few|-|TRBJ2-7|15|TRBV5-6
CASSLNSGVRGEQYF
TGTGCCAGCAGCTTGAATTCCGGGGTAAGAGGCGAGCAGTACTTC
>few|TRBD2|TRBJ2-2|16|TRBV9
CASSVRSSGNAGELFF
TGTGCCAGCAGCGTTCGTTCTAGCGGGAACGCCGGGGAGCTGTTTTTT
>-|TRBD1|TRBJ2-3|15|TRBV6-5
CASSYLGQGMDTQYF
TGTGCCAGCAGTTACTTGGGACAGGGGATGGATACGCAGTATTTT
>few|TRBD1|TRBJ2-1|17|TRBV13
CASSSLAGTGDYNEQFF
TGTGCCAGCAGCTCCCTTGCCGGGACAGGGGATTACAATGAGCAGTTCTTC
>-|-|TRBJ2-7|14|TRBV27
CASSLGQRTYEQYF
TGTGCCAGCAGTTTGGGGCAGCGAACCTACGAGCAGTACTTC
>few|TRBD1|TRBJ2-7|12|TRBV29-1
CSVGTGAHEQYF
TGCAGCGTTGGGACAGGGGCCCACGAGCAGTACTTC
>few|-|TRBJ2-7|14|TRBV7-2
CASSPEAASYEQYF
TGTGCCAGCAGCCCGGAGGCCGCCTCCTACGAGCAGTACTTC
>few|-|TRBJ2-6|15|TRBV4-1
CASSQVNSGANVLTF
TGCGCCAGCAGCCAAGTAAACTCTGGGGCCAACGTCCTGACTTTC
>-|-|TRBJ1-5|14|TRBV9
CASSRGTSNQPQHF
TGTGCCAGCAGCCGCGGCACTAGCAATCAGCCCCAGCATTTT
>few|-|TRBJ2-3|13|TRBV28
CASSEDRVGTQYF
TGTGCCAGCAGTGAGGACAGAGTTGGTACGCAGTATTTT
>few|TRBD1|TRBJ2-7|16|TRBV27
CASSSVAQGWTYEQYF
TGTGCCAGCAGTTCCGTAGCACAGGGGTGGACCTACGAGCAGTACTTC
>few|TRBD1|TRBJ2-2|13|TRBV6-6
CASINRGTGELFF
TGTGCCAGCATTAACAGGGGCACCGGGGAGCTGTTTTTT
>few|-|TRBJ1-1|14|TRBV30
CAWTPPSRVTEAFF
TGTGCCTGGACCCCCCCGTCTCGGGTCACTGAAGCTTTCTTT
>-|-|TRBJ2-1|15|TRBV5-1
CASSLGTAAYNEQFF
TGCGCCAGCAGCTTGGGGACAGCCGCCTACAATGAGCAGTTCTTC
>-|TRBD1|TRBJ2-5|13|TRBV6-5
CASSPDRGATQYF
TGTGCCAGCAGCCCAGACAGGGGCGCGACCCAGTACTTC
>-|-|TRBJ2-7|11|TRBV7-2
CASSLIYEQYF
TGTGCCAGCAGCTTAATATACGAGCAGTACTTC
>once|TRBD1|TRBJ2-7|14|TRBV7-9
CASSKPGTGDEQYF
TGTGCCAGCAGCAAACCCGGGACAGGGGACGAGCAGTACTTC
>few|-|TRBJ2-7|13|TRBV11-2
CASSSSGLYEQYF
TGTGCCAGCAGCTCCTCGGGACTCTACGAGCAGTACTTC
>-|TRBD1|TRBJ2-5|15|TRBV9
CASSPWTGLWETQYF
TGTGCCAGCAGCCCCTGGACAGGGCTGTGGGAGACCCAGTACTTC
>few|TRBD2|TRBJ2-1|14|TRBV7-3
CASSSGSSYNEQFF
TGTGCCAGCAGCAGCGGGAGCTCCTACAATGAGCAGTTCTTC
>few|TRBD1|TRBJ2-2|15|TRBV11-1
CASSPRQGNTGELFF
TGTGCCAGCAGCCCCCGACAGGGTAACACCGGGGAGCTGTTTTTT
>-|TRBD1|TRBJ2-1|16|TRBV7-9
CASSLWQGAANNEQFF
TGTGCCAGCAGCTTATGGCAGGGGGCGGCGAACAATGAGCAGTTCTTC
>-|-|TRBJ2-5|14|TRBV9
CASSVVGRGETQYF
TGTGCCAGCAGCGTAGTAGGTCGGGGAGAGACCCAGTACTTC
>few|-|TRBJ2-2|14|TRBV6-5
CASSYVFGTGELFF
TGTGCCAGCAGTTACGTGTTCGGCACCGGGGAGCTGTTTTTT
>few|TRBD1|TRBJ2-7|16|TRBV5-1
CASRTDGQGYTYEQYF
TGCGCCAGCAGAACCGACGGACAGGGATACACCTACGAGCAGTACTTC
>-|-|TRBJ2-7|13|TRBV5-4
CASSIPQGREQYF
TGTGCCAGCAGCATACCACAGGGCCGGGAGCAGTACTTC
>few|-|TRBJ2-2|15|TRBV5-4
CASSLARVGDGELFF
TGTGCCAGCAGCTTGGCCCGGGTAGGGGACGGGGAGCTGTTTTTT
>-|-|TRBJ1-2|12|TRBV16
CASSQSEVGYTF
TGTGCCAGCAGCCAATCGGAGGTCGGCTACACCTTC
>-|-|TRBJ2-3|15|TRBV6-6
CASSYEVGSQWAQYF
TGTGCCAGCAGTTACGAGGTCGGCTCCCAGTGGGCGCAGTATTTT
>few|TRBD2|TRBJ2-1|15|TRBV7-8
CASSLYLAGGPRLFF
TGTGCCAGCAGCTTATATCTAGCGGGAGGACCCCGTCTGTTCTTC
>-|-|TRBJ2-2|13|TRBV14
CASSLRGTGELFF
TGTGCCAGCAGCCTCCGAGGCACCGGGGAGCTGTTTTTT
>few|TRBD1|TRBJ1-1|13|TRBV7-2
CASSLDRGTEAFF
TGTGCCAGCAGCTTGGACAGGGGGACTGAAGCTTTCTTT
>-|-|TRBJ2-2|14|TRBV7-2
CASSPRRVTGELFF
TGTGCCAGCAGCCCCAGGCGGGTTACCGGGGAGCTGTTTTTT